One and the same sample provided the 22 T cell receptor beta chains below, sequenced in a study of T-cell reconstitution after alpha-beta-depleted transplantation in children. Unique molecular identifiers were incorporated when the TCRbeta library was constructed. TCRdb called the PCR reads again in MiXCR, with one record for every CDR3 protein. The sample has over 550,000 distinct CDR3 sequences; roughly a tenth are singletons. The sequencing here drew on PBMCs from the stem cell graft donor, taken from the stem cell graft. These receptors all come from a human donor who donated a stem cell graft to a child with acute myeloid leukemia.

This clonotype was seen ten or more times. The chain is built from TRBV5-5 and TRBJ1-4; tentative D call: TRBD1 (5 bases). CDR3 length: 15 residues. Per the germline V gene, CDR1 is SGHKS and CDR2 is YYEKEE (reference sequence). V lost 1 base and J lost 8, with 15 bases in between. CDR3 in amino acids: CASSLRAGIAEKLFF. CDR3 bases: TGTGCCAGCAGCTTGAGGGCAGGGATAGCGGAAAAACTGTTTTTT.

The genes are TRBV11-2 and TRBJ2-1; D not certain. V was shortened by 1 base and J by 9 bases, with 19 bases between the two germline ends. Germline V lookup: CDR1 SGHAT, CDR2 FQNNGV. This CDR3 is 16 amino acids long. CDR3 sequence (DNA): TGTGCCAGCAGCTTAGTTTCACCCACCATCATTGGTGAGCAGTTCTTC. Translation: CASSLVSPTIIGEQFF.

The sample holds a few counts of this clonotype. This chain connects TRBV24-1 to TRBJ2-3, with 11 bases matching TRBD2. After removal of 4 bases from V and 4 bases from J, the junction contained 6 bases not matched to a gene. The V gene's germline CDR1 is KGHDR and CDR2 SFDVKD. The CDR3 contains 16 residues. CDR3 region: CATSDLAGGPADTQYF. The DNA for the CDR3 is TGTGCCACCAGTGACTTAGCGGGAGGGCCCGCAGATACGCAGTATTTT.

This clonotype has a handful of counts. The CDR3 sequence is CASSQRQGSMNTEAFF. CDR3 coding DNA: TGTGCCAGCAGCCAAAGACAGGGAAGCATGAACACTGAAGCTTTCTTT. The chain couples TRBV14 to TRBJ1-1; 7 nucleotides align to TRBD1. The germline gives CDR1 SGHDN, CDR2 FVKESK. This CDR3 is 16 amino acids long. Trimming took 2 bases from V and 0 from J; bases not matched to a gene: 6.

This clonotype was counted at least ten times. The rearrangement links TRBV29-1 to TRBJ1-3, with D perhaps matching TRBD1 (6 bases). This CDR3 comprises 13 residues. Trimming shortened V by 4 bases and J by 4 bases, and 11 bases separated the two germline ends. Germline V CDR1 and CDR2: SQVTM, ANQGSEA. The CDR3 DNA sequence: TGCAGCGTTGGTGTACAGGGAGGAAACACCATATATTTT. It codes for CSVGVQGGNTIYF.

This clonotype was counted only a few times. The chain carries TRBV7-8 and TRBJ2-4; 9 bases are shared with TRBD2. J gave up 5 bases and V 5 bases, and 1 base lay outside the gene matches. Germline values: CDR1 SGHVS, CDR2 FQNEAQ. This CDR3 comprises 13 residues. The CDR3 coding sequence is TGTGCCAGCAGCCGACTAGCGGAAAACATTCAGTACTTC. Protein sequence: CASSRLAENIQYF.

A few counts support this clonotype. The J gene is TRBJ2-7, the V gene TRBV7-2; D unclear. CDR3 length: 13 amino acids. V was clipped by 11 bases and J by 4 bases, with 18 bases between them. The germline CDR1 and CDR2 sequences are SGHTA and FQGNSA. CDR3: CAGSRSAWYEQYF. The CDR3 coding sequence is TGTGCCGGTAGCAGGTCGGCCTGGTACGAGCAGTACTTC.

The chain combines TRBV5-6 with TRBJ1-3; D unresolved. Trimming removed 3 bases at V and 1 base at J, with 17 bases between. CDR1 SGHDT and CDR2 YYEEEE come from the germline V gene. This CDR3 is built from 17 residues. The CDR3 nucleotides are TGTGCCAGCAGCTCTGACGCGCGGCGAGCATCTGGAAACACCATATATTTT. This translates into CASSSDARRASGNTIYF.

This clonotype came up a few times. DNA of the CDR3: TGTGCCAGCAGCCATCGGGCTAGCGGGAGTCCAGCAGATACGCAGTATTTT. Protein sequence: CASSHRASGSPADTQYF. J is TRBJ2-3 and V is TRBV7-2; 10 nucleotides align to TRBD2. From germline, CDR1 is SGHTA and CDR2 FQGNSA. V shed 5 bases, J shed 4 bases, and the junction held 12 bases outside the gene matches. The CDR3 sequence is 17 residues long.

This clonotype came up many times. This chain links TRBV6-5 with TRBJ2-3; 8 positions match TRBD1. The CDR3 consists of 12 residues. CDR1 and CDR2 (germline): MNHEY, SVGAGI. After removal of 6 bases from V and 13 bases from J, the junction contained 9 bases not matched to a gene. As DNA, the CDR3 is TGTGCCAGCAGCCCCACTAAGACAGGGGAGTATTTT. Translation gives CASSPTKTGEYF.

The CDR3 DNA follows: TGCAGTGCTGGCCGGGCCTCCGACACTGAAGCTTTCTTT. Amino acids: CSAGRASDTEAFF. J is TRBJ1-1 and V is TRBV20-1; D is unclear. V gave up 5 bases and J gave up 3 bases, with 13 bases separating them. Germline CDR1 DFQATT, CDR2 SNEGSKA (reference sequence). The CDR3 consists of 13 residues.

This clonotype appeared many times. The chain uses TRBV21-1 and TRBJ2-3; the D call in the table, TRBD2, was not verified against the DNA. TRBV21-1 is a known pseudogene. This CDR3 spans 16 amino acids. In nucleotides, the CDR3 is TGTGCCAGCAGCCAGTCCGGGACGGCCAGCACAGATACGCAGTATTTT. Translated: CASSQSGTASTDTQYF.

The chain combines TRBV28 with TRBJ2-7; TRBD1 is a possible D gene (7 bases). This CDR3 has 14 residues. CDR1 is MDHEN and CDR2 is SYDVKM in the germline V gene. V lost 6 bases and J lost 3, with 15 bases in between. DNA of the CDR3: TGTGCCAGCAGCCCAGGAGGGGGCCTCTACGAGCAGTACTTC. Translation gives CASSPGGGLYEQYF. The full variable domain, with the rest looked up from reference TRBV28 and TRBJ2-7, is DVKVTQSSRYLVKRTGEKVFLECVQDMDHENMFWYRQDPGLGLRLIYFSYDVKMKEKGDIPEGYSVSREKKERFSLILESASTNQTSMYLCASSPGGGLYEQYFGPGTRLTVT.

The chain links TRBV5-6 to TRBJ2-2, with TRBD2 matching 10 bases. Germline CDR1 is SGHDT and CDR2 is YYEEEE. This CDR3 is built from 16 residues. The V and J ends lost 5 bases and 4 bases, in that order; junction bases with no gene match: 8. This chain's CDR3 is CASSSLAGVGTGELFF. CDR3 bases: TGTGCCAGCAGTTCTCTAGCGGGAGTTGGCACCGGGGAGCTGTTTTTT.

This clonotype was picked up many times. The chain carries TRBV7-6 and TRBJ2-5; possibly TRBD2 for D (5 bases). This CDR3 comprises 14 residues. Between the trimmed V and J ends, which lost 0 bases and 5 bases, there was a span of 10 bases. CDR1 and CDR2 (germline): SGHVS, FNYEAQ. The CDR3 protein is CASSLAIGVETQYF. In DNA, the CDR3 is TGTGCCAGCAGCTTAGCGATCGGGGTTGAGACCCAGTACTTC.

This clonotype was observed a few times. This sequence joins TRBV29-1 and TRBJ1-2; the D is unclear. Trimming left V 0 bases short and J 0 bases short, with 5 bases between. The CDR3 consists of 13 residues. CDR1 SQVTM and CDR2 ANQGSEA come from the germline V gene. CDR3 region: CSVEDGPNYGYTF. In DNA, the CDR3 is TGCAGCGTTGAAGACGGACCTAACTATGGCTACACCTTC.

This clonotype has a handful of counts. This chain links TRBV10-3 with TRBJ1-3; 11 bases are shared with TRBD1. The length of the CDR3 is 14 residues. Unmatched junction bases numbered 2, after V lost 6 bases and J lost 4 bases. CDR1 is ENHRY, CDR2 SYGVKD, per germline. The CDR3 reads CAIRGQGAGNTIYF. CDR3 nucleotides: TGTGCCATCAGAGGACAGGGGGCCGGAAACACCATATATTTT.

The table lists this clonotype with a few counts. The rearrangement links TRBV28 to TRBJ2-2; D gene ambiguous. Trimming left V 8 bases short and J 1 base short, with 8 bases between. This CDR3 region has 13 residues. From germline, CDR1 is MDHEN and CDR2 SYDVKM. CDR3 sequence reads: CASENKNTGELFF. CDR3 DNA: TGTGCCAGCGAAAACAAGAACACCGGGGAGCTGTTTTTT.

This clonotype has a handful of counts. The chain links TRBV6-2 or TRBV6-3 to TRBJ2-7; D gene ambiguous. CDR1 and CDR2 (germline): MNHEY, SVGEGT. The CDR3 runs to 15 residues. Trimming pared 2 bases from V and 0 bases from J, leaving 11 bases between. CDR3 DNA sequence: TGTGCCAGCAGTTACCAATGGGGATCCTCCTACGAGCAGTACTTC. Protein product: CASSYQWGSSYEQYF.

This clonotype was found many times. This rearrangement joins TRBV20-1 to TRBJ2-7; TRBD2 matches at 11 bases. The junction had 12 bases not matched to a gene; V was cut back by 6 bases and J by 5 bases. This CDR3 spans 15 amino acids. Germline lookup yields CDR1 DFQATT and CDR2 SNEGSKA (reference sequence). The CDR3 loop reads CSATPLAGGRDEQYF. The CDR3 DNA reads as TGCAGTGCGACTCCTCTAGCGGGAGGCCGGGACGAGCAGTACTTC.

This clonotype appeared many times. The chain uses TRBV12-3 or TRBV12-4 and TRBJ2-7; no definite D call. The CDR3 contains 15 residues. Trimming shortened V by 3 bases and J by 1 base, and 13 bases separated the two germline ends. CDR3 nucleotide sequence: TGTGCCAGCAGTTTGGACCCTTCCAAGTCCTACGAGCAGTACTTC. Translated, it gives CASSLDPSKSYEQYF.

This clonotype came up many times. The rearrangement joins TRBV29-1 to TRBJ2-7, with a possible D match to TRBD1 (5 bases). The CDR3 loop spans 14 amino acids. The germline V gene has CDR1 SQVTM and CDR2 ANQGSEA. The ends were cut back, 3 bases at V and 2 bases at J, with 14 bases in the middle. DNA for the CDR3: TGCAGCGTTGACGTCGCAGGGCTCACCTACGAGCAGTACTTC. Translating gives CSVDVAGLTYEQYF.